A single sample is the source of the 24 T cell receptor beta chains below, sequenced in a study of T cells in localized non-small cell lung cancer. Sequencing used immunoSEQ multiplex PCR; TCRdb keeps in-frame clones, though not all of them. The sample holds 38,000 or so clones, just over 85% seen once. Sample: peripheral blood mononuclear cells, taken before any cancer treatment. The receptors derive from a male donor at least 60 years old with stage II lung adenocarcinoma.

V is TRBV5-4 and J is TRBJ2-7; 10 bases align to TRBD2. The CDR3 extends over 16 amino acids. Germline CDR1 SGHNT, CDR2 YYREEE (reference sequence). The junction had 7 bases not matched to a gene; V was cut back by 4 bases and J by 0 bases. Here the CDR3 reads CASSPGASGGSYEQYF. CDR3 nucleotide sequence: TGTGCCAGCAGCCCTGGCGCTAGCGGGGGCTCCTACGAGCAGTACTTC.

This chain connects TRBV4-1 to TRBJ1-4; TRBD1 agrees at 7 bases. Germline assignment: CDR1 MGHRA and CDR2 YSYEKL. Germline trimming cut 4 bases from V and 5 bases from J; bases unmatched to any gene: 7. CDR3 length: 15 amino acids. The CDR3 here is CASSPTGQKNEKLFF. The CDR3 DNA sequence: TGCGCCAGCAGCCCCACGGGACAGAAAAATGAAAAACTGTTTTTT.

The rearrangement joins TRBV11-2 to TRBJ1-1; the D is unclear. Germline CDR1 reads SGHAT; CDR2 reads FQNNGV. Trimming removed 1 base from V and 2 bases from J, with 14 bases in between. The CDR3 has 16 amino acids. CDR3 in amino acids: CASSLGRRQANTEAFF. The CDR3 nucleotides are TGTGCCAGCAGCTTAGGAAGACGGCAGGCAAACACTGAAGCTTTCTTT.

The CDR3, as DNA: TGTGCCAGCAGCAACCTAGACAGGGCTGGCTACACCTTC. It codes for CASSNLDRAGYTF. V gene TRBV5-8 combines with J gene TRBJ1-2; TRBD1 aligns across 7 bases. CDR3 length: 13 amino acids. Trimming cost V 4 bases and J 7 bases; bases outside gene matches: 7. CDR1 SGHTS and CDR2 YDEGEE come from the germline V gene.

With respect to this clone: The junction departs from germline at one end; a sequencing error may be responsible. In DNA form, the CDR3 reads TGTGCCAGCTCCCCACAGAGGGCCGGCAATCAGCCCCAGCATTTT. Protein sequence: CASSPQRAGNQPQHF. This rearrangement joins TRBV18 to TRBJ1-5; D is unclear. This CDR3 is built from 15 residues. The germline CDR1 and CDR2 sequences are KGHSH and LQKENI.

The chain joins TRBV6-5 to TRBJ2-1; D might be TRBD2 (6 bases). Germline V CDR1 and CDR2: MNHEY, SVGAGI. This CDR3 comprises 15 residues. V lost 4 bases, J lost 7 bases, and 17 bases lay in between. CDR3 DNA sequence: TGTGCCAGCAGTTTCTCCCGACTAGTTAGGAATGAGCAGTTCTTC. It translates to CASSFSRLVRNEQFF.

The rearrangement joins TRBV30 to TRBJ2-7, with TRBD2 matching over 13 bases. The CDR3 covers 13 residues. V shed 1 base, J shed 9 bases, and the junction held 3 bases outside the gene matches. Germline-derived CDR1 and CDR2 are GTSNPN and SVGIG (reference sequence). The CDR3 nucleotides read TGTGCCTGGAGTGGGACTAGCGGGGGAGGGCAGTACTTC. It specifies CAWSGTSGGGQYF.

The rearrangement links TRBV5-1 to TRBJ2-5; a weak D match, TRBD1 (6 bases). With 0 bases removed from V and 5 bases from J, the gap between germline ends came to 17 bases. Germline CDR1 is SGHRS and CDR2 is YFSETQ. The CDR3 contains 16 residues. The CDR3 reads CASSLDGTPGEETQYF. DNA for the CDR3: TGCGCCAGCAGCTTGGACGGGACACCGGGCGAGGAGACCCAGTACTTC.

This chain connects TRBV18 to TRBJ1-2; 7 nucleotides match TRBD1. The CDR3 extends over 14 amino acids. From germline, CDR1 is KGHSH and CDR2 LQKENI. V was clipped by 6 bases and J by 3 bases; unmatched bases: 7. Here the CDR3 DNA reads TGTGCCAGCTCCCCTACAGGGGCGGACTATGGCTACACCTTC. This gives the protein CASSPTGADYGYTF.

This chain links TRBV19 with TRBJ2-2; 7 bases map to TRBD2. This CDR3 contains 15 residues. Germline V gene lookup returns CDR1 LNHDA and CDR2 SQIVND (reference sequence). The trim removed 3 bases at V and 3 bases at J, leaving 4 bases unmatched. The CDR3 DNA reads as TGTGCCAGTAGTATGACTAGCAGGGACACCGGGGAGCTGTTTTTT. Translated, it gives CASSMTSRDTGELFF.

CDR3: CATSRDLGQGRNTQYF. The CDR3 DNA sequence: TGTGCCACCAGCAGAGATCTCGGACAGGGGCGAAATACGCAGTATTTT. The genes are TRBV15 and TRBJ2-3, with TRBD1 matching 9 bases. CDR1 is LNHNV, CDR2 YYDKDF, per germline (reference sequence). Germline trimming cut 0 bases from V and 7 bases from J; bases unmatched to any gene: 8. The CDR3 is made up of 16 amino acids.

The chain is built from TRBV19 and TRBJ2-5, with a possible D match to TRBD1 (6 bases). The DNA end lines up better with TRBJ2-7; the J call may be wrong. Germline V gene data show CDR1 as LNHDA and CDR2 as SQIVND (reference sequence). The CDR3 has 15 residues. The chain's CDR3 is CASSRHRVEPLEQYF. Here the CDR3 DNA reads TGTGCCAGTAGTCGACACAGGGTGGAACCCCTCGAGCAGTACTTC.

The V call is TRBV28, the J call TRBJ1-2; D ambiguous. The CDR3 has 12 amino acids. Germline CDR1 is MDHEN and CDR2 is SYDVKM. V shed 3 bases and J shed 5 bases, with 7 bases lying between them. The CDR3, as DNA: TGTGCCAGCAGTTTTCGTCAGTATGGCTACACCTTC. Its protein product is CASSFRQYGYTF.

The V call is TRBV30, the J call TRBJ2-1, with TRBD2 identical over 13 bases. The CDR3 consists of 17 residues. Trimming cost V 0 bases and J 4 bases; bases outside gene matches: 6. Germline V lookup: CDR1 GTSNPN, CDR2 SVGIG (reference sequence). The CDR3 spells CAWSVPPTSGGYNEQFF. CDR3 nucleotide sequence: TGTGCCTGGAGTGTGCCTCCGACTAGCGGGGGGTACAATGAGCAGTTCTTC.

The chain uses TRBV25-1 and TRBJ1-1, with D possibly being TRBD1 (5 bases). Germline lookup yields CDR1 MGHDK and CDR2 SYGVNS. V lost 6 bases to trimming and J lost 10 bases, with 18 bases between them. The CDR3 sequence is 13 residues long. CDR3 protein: CASRREPGLRAFF. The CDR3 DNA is TGTGCCAGCAGGAGGGAGCCGGGGCTGAGAGCTTTCTTT.

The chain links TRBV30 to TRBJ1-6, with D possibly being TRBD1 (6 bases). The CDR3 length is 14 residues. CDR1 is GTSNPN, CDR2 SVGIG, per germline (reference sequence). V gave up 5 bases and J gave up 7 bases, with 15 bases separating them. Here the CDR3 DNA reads TGTGCCTGGGGAGATCTTACAGGGAATTCACCCCTCCACTTT. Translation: CAWGDLTGNSPLHF.

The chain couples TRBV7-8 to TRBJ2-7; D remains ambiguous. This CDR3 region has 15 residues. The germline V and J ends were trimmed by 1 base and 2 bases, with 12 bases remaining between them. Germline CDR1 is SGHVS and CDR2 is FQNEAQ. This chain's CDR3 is CASSLGQETPYEQYF. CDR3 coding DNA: TGTGCCAGCAGCTTAGGGCAGGAAACACCCTACGAGCAGTACTTC.

CDR3 in DNA: TGTGCCAGCACCATTAGCATGGGCAGGGTAGGCTCTGGGGCCAACGTCCTGACTTTC. This gives the protein CASTISMGRVGSGANVLTF. The chain is built from TRBV7-9 and TRBJ2-6; TRBD1 is a possible D gene (5 bases). V dropped 7 bases and J dropped 0 bases, with 22 bases sitting between them. CDR1 SEHNR and CDR2 FQNEAQ come from the germline V gene (reference sequence). This CDR3 is built from 19 residues.

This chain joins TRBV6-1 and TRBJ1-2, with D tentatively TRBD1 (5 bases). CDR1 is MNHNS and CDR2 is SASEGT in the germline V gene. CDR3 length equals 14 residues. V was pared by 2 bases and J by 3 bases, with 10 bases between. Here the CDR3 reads CASSELEGHYGYTF. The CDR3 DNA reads TGTGCCAGCAGTGAACTCGAGGGGCACTATGGCTACACCTTC.

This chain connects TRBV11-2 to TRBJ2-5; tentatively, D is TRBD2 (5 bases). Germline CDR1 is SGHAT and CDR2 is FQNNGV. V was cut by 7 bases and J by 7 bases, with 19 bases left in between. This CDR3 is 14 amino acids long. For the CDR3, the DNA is TGTGCCAGCATCTTGGACTCGTCAAAGGGGACCCAGTACTTC. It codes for CASILDSSKGTQYF.

In DNA, the CDR3 is TGTGCCAGCAGTCACCAGGGTTCCTACGAGCAGTACTTC. Its translation is CASSHQGSYEQYF. The V gene is TRBV6-6, the J gene TRBJ2-7; maybe TRBD1 (5 bases). This CDR3 comprises 13 residues. CDR1 is MNHNY and CDR2 is SVGAGI in the germline V gene (reference sequence). The V gene lost 5 bases and the J gene lost 1 base, with 9 bases spanning the gap.

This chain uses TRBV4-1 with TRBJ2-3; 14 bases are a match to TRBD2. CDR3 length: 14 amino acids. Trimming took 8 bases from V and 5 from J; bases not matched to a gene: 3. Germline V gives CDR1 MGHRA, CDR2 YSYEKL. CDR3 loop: CASRLAGGVDTQYF. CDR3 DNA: TGCGCCAGCCGACTAGCGGGAGGGGTAGATACGCAGTATTTT.

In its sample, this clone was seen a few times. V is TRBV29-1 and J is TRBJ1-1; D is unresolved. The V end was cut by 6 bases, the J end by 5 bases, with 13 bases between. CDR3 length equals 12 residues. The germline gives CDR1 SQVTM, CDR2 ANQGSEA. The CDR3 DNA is TGCAGCGTCGACAACGAGGGTACTGAAGCTTTCTTT. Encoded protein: CSVDNEGTEAFF. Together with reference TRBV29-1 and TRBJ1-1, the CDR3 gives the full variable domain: SAVISQKPSRDICQRGTSLTIQCQVDSQVTMMFWYRQQPGQSLTLIATANQGSEATYESGFVIDKFPISRPNLTFSTLTVSNMSPEDSSIYLCSVDNEGTEAFFGQGTRLTVV.

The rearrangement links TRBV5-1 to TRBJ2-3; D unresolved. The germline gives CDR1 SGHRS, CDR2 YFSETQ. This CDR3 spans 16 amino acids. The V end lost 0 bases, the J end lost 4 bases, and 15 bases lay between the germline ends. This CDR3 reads CASSLVSQIMADTQYF. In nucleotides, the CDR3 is TGCGCCAGCAGCTTGGTTAGCCAGATTATGGCAGATACGCAGTATTTT.